The table lists the clone carrying this T cell receptor beta chain with a few counts. This entry comes from a study of cytomegalovirus exposure and HLA in healthy donors. About the study: Some 77 million unique TCRs from HLA-typed donors were held in an early release of data.

The CDR3 spans 15 residues. Per germline, CDR1 MNHNY and CDR2 SVGAGI (reference sequence). V lost 5 bases and J lost 0, with 11 bases in between. The PCR made use of 60 Vbeta and 13 Jbeta primers. This table comes from immunoSEQ multiplex PCR, and its TCRdb copy is limited to in-frame clones, with some not included. The sample has roughly 50,000 clones, 65% to 75% seen once. The sequence came from a young man in good health and CMV-seropositive. This chain uses TRBV6-6 with TRBJ1-3; tentative D call: TRBD1 (6 bases). The sequenced sample was PBMCs. The CDR3 bases are TGTGCCAGCAGTCAGGGGTCGCACTCTGGAAACACCATATATTTT. Protein product: CASSQGSHSGNTIYF.